Given below is one TCR beta chain in context. Recruited during active infection, patients (from Seattle) were subsequently followed longitudinally. The data belong to a study of blood T cell repertoires in COVID-19. Study-wide background: There were acute and convalescent COVID-19 samples, and they came from the United States, Italy and Spain. In each case, the material was cDNA or gDNA derived from T cells, B-cell-depleted T cells, or PBMCs.

CDR1 is SGHRS, CDR2 YFSETQ, per germline. This CDR3 has 14 amino acids. Trimming took 4 bases from V and 5 from J; bases not matched to a gene: 8. In the original analysis: Cell counts per sample came from amplifying reference gene primers. TCRdb keeps only in-frame clones here, not all; method: immunoSEQ multiplex PCR. The V and J calls and clone size are taken from that table; D and trimming were inferred from the DNA. The sample records some 290,000 clones, 85% to 90% being singletons. Material: peripheral blood. The clonotype originates from a woman younger than 45 with COVID-19, enrolled during active disease. The genes are TRBV5-1 and TRBJ1-1; 7 bases match TRBD1. The CDR3 DNA follows: TGCGCCAGCAGCACAAGACAGGGAATGACTGAAGCTTTCTTT. Protein: CASSTRQGMTEAFF.